These 7 T cell receptor beta chains originate from one sample sequenced in a study of T cell changes during pregnancy in multiple sclerosis (dated by TCRdb to between 2018 and 2021). Library preparation was by the immunoSEQ multiplex PCR assay. Entries here come from immuneACCESS through TCRdb and include only in-frame sequences with V and J called. Some clones fail to appear in such tables; in the studies checked, an unresolved V gene covers under half of the shortfall, and the cause of the remainder is unknown. The sample has approximately 52,000 clones on record, over 80% of them singletons. 0.91% of the sample is taken by the ten largest. The specimen comprised CD4+ T cells from peripheral blood mononuclear cells, sampled in the second trimester of pregnancy. The receptors shown here come from a female donor in good health, enrolled as a control in a pregnancy study.

V and J are TRBV11-2 and TRBJ2-1; 8 bases map to TRBD2. Looked up from germline, CDR1 is SGHAT and CDR2 is FQNNGV. Trimming removed 5 bases from V and 0 bases from J; junction bases left unmatched: 6. This CDR3 spans 16 amino acids. CDR3 DNA sequence: TGTGCCAGCAGCCCGTTAGCGGGGAGCTCCTACAATGAGCAGTTCTTC. Its protein product is CASSPLAGSSYNEQFF.

V gene TRBV21-1 combines with J gene TRBJ1-2; the table assigns TRBD1, which was not confirmed against the DNA. TRBV21-1 is a known pseudogene. This CDR3 comprises 14 residues. CDR3 protein: CASSYGQTNYGYTF. The CDR3 DNA follows: TGTGCCAGCAGCTATGGACAGACCAACTATGGCTACACCTTC.

The chain has TRBV5-1 and TRBJ2-7; D is possibly TRBD2 (5 bases). CDR1 is SGHRS and CDR2 is YFSETQ in the germline V gene. V was clipped by 7 bases and J by 5 bases, with 13 bases between them. The CDR3 consists of 12 residues. The CDR3 sequence: CASYGSGNEQYF. The CDR3 bases are TGCGCCAGCTATGGGTCCGGGAACGAGCAGTACTTC.

The genes are TRBV6-5 and TRBJ2-7; D perhaps matches TRBD2 (6 bases). Trimming pared 2 bases from V and 3 bases from J, leaving 8 bases between. Germline V CDR1 and CDR2: MNHEY, SVGAGI. The CDR3 spans 13 residues. The CDR3: CASSYDGGYEQYF. For the CDR3, the DNA is TGTGCCAGCAGTTACGACGGGGGCTACGAGCAGTACTTC.

This clone has just a few counts. The DNA for the CDR3 is TGTGCCAGCAGTGCACTCCAGGGGGCGGTTGAAGCTTTCTTT. This sequence encodes CASSALQGAVEAFF. V gene TRBV28 combines with J gene TRBJ1-1; 8 nucleotides match TRBD1. The CDR3 spans 14 residues. Trimming at V came to 5 bases and at J to 7 bases, leaving 9 bases not matched to a gene. CDR1 and CDR2 from the germline V gene are MDHEN and SYDVKM.

The chain couples TRBV28 to TRBJ2-5; TRBD1 is a possible D gene (5 bases). The CDR3 runs to 16 residues. Trimming stripped 4 bases from V and 0 bases from J, with 15 bases between. Germline CDR1 and CDR2: MDHEN and SYDVKM. The CDR3 spells CASSSPLQENQETQYF. CDR3 DNA: TGTGCCAGCAGTTCACCCTTACAGGAGAACCAAGAGACCCAGTACTTC. Variable domain in full (rest from reference TRBV28 and TRBJ2-5): DVKVTQSSRYLVKRTGEKVFLECVQDMDHENMFWYRQDPGLGLRLIYFSYDVKMKEKGDIPEGYSVSREKKERFSLILESASTNQTSMYLCASSSPLQENQETQYFGPGTRLLVL.

The chain carries TRBV1 and TRBJ2-2; the D call of TRBD2 is as the table states it, not checked on the DNA. TRBV1 represents a pseudogene. The length of the CDR3 is 16 residues. CDR3 DNA: TGCACCAGCAGCCAAGATTTAGGGAGGGACACCGGGGAGCTGTTTTTT. Its protein is CTSSQDLGRDTGELFF.